The TCR beta chain under discussion was sequenced for a study of T cells after yellow fever vaccination (dated by TCRdb to the late 2010s). Context from the whole study: The SMART-Seq v4 Ultra Low Input RNA kit was used to prepare libraries from fractions with low cell numbers. To follow T-cell clones before and after both primary and booster YFV17D yellow fever vaccination, bulk TCR alpha and beta repertoires underwent longitudinal sequencing. The cohort comprised two healthy male donors, one aged 18 to 29 and one aged 30 to 40 years. Blood was drawn at multiple timepoints before and after primary and secondary immunization, with bulk PBMC replicates and cell subsets isolated.

Instrument used: Illumina NovaSeq 6000. TCR cDNA was synthesized by 5'RACE template switching, through which a universal primer site and unique molecular identifiers were introduced. Priming of cDNA synthesis was performed from both the TCR alpha and TCR beta constant segments. Library amplification used two PCR steps, and the second PCR step added sample barcodes and sequencing adapters. Libraries were sequenced on Illumina HiSeq 2500 (2x100 bp) or NovaSeq (2x150 bp). The original methods were these. MIGEC handled demultiplexing of reads and collapsing into UMI consensus sequences, while MiXCR performed V(D)J alignment. Using edgeR on replicate PBMC samples, clonotypes were called vaccine-responding if FDR was below 0.01 and the log2 fold change was above 5 up to day 15. Bulk clonotypes were assigned CD4 or CD8 identity according to which sequenced CD4 or CD8 repertoire held them at higher abundance. TCRdb applied fastp at Q25 and MiXCR to the public reads, then kept only in-frame beta chains. Identical CDR3 protein sequences are pooled into one entry, listed with their most common genes and DNA. The V and J calls and clone size come from TCRdb's table, not from the authors' own analysis. For this sample there are about 310,000 distinct CDR3 sequences; around 4% appear just once. 20% to 30% of the sample is in the top ten clones.

This clonotype came up once. Its antigen remains unidentified. Base qualities are not at hand, and no much larger clone is one base apart. A read on its own is weak evidence. What this sample's treatment or condition label stands for: live attenuated yellow fever vaccine strain. At every blood-draw timepoint, two biological replicates of bulk PBMCs were collected. PBMCs were isolated from peripheral blood using a standard Ficoll-Paque protocol. RNA was extracted with TriZol from bulk PBMCs, CD4 and CD8 fractions, and dextramer-positive and dextramer-negative fractions. The CDR3, cysteine through phenylalanine, is 14 amino acids long. Here the CDR3 DNA is all that survives: 42 bases in frame from base 1. CDR1 and CDR2 (PRHDT, FYEKMQ) derive from the germline V gene (reference sequence). V is pared back by 5 bases and J by 2 bases, with 12 bases lying between the germline termini. The research as a whole found: Compared with the primary T-cell response, the secondary T-cell response was weaker but faster, peaking on day 5 rather than day 15. Computational filtering was needed because FACS-sorted repertoires could contain abundant contaminating clonotypes from the bulk population. A small share of clonotypes occurred in both CD4 and CD8 compartments, likely arising from convergent recombination. Only a couple of donors were included in the study, so the extent to which the findings can be generalized is limited. After the booster, most of the clones that had expanded following primary vaccination were detected again (just under 97% of CD4 and 88% of CD8), which suggests that memory was broadly maintained.

This TCR came from a man aged 18 to 30 who received the YFV17D yellow fever vaccine. Material: PBMCs, obtained on the day of the yellow fever booster vaccination. The sequence is built from TRBV13 and TRBJ2-5; there is no confident call for the D gene. The sequenced DNA: TGTGCCAGCAGCGAACCCGGACCGCAAGAGACCCAGTACTTC. Its coded protein is CASSEPGPQETQYF.